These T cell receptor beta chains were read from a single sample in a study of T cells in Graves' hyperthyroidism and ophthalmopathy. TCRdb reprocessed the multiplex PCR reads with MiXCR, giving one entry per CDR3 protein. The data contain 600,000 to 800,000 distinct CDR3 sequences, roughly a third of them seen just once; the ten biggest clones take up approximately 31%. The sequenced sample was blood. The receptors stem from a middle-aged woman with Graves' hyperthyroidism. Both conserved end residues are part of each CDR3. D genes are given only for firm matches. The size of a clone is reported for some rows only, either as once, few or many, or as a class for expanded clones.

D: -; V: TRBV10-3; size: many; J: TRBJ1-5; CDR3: CAISESSFRVADQPQHF; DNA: TGTGCCATCAGTGAGTCGAGCTTCAGGGTGGCGGATCAGCCCCAGCATTTT
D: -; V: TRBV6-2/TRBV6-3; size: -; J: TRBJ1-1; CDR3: CASRYPGPREAFF; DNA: TGTGCCAGCAGATACCCGGGACCGCGCGAAGCTTTCTTT
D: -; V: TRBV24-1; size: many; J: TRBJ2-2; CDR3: CATSGGQRNTGELFF; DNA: TGTGCCACCAGTGGAGGTCAAAGGAACACCGGGGAGCTGTTTTTT
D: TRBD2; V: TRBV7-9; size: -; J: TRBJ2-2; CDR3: CASSLRTSGGAGTGELFF; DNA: TGTGCCAGCAGCCTAAGGACTAGCGGGGGGGCCGGCACCGGGGAGCTGTTTTTT
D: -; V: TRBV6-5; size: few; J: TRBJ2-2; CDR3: CASSYSMAAGELFF; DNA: TGTGCCAGCAGTTACTCTATGGCGGCCGGGGAGCTGTTTTTT
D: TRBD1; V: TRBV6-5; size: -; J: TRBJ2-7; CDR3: CASSYARGTGNYEQYF; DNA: TGTGCCAGCAGTTACGCCCGTGGGACAGGGAACTACGAGCAGTACTTC
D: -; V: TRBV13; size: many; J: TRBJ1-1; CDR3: CASRPGGGMNTEAFF; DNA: TGTGCCAGCAGGCCCGGTGGGGGCATGAACACTGAAGCTTTCTTT
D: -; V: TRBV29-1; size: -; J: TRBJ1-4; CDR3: CSGGQGDEKLFF; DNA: TGCAGCGGCGGCCAGGGCGATGAAAAACTGTTTTTT
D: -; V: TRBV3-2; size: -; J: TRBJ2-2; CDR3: CASRVYSGHTGELFF; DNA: TGTGCCAGCAGGGTGTACAGCGGGCACACCGGGGAGCTGTTTTTT
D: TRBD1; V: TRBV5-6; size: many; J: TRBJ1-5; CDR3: CASSLGTGGLSPQHF; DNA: TGTGCCAGCAGCCTGGGGACAGGAGGGCTTTCGCCCCAGCATTTT
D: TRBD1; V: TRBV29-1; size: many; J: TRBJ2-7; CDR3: CSALLDRDYEQYF; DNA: TGCAGCGCACTATTGGACAGGGACTACGAGCAGTACTTC
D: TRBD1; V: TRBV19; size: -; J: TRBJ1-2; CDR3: CASSDDGQVYGYTF; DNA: TGTGCCAGTAGCGACGACGGACAGGTTTATGGCTACACCTTC
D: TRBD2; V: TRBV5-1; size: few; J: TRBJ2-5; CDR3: CASSLGLAGEGETQYF; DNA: TGCGCCAGCAGCTTGGGACTAGCGGGAGAAGGCGAGACCCAGTACTTC
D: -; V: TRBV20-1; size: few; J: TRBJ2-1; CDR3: CSASGQGWNEQFF; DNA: TGCAGTGCTAGTGGGCAGGGTTGGAATGAGCAGTTCTTC
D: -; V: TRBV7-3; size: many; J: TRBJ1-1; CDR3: CASSLMLRTEAFF; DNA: TGTGCCAGCAGCTTAATGTTGAGGACTGAAGCTTTCTTT
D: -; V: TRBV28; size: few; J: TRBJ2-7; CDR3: CARPRGHSYEQYF; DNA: TGTGCCAGGCCTAGAGGACATTCCTACGAGCAGTACTTC
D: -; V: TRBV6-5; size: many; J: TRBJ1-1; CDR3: CASSSDPTEAFF; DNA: TGTGCCAGCAGTTCCGACCCTACTGAAGCTTTCTTT
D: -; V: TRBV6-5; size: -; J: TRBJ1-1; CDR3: CASSYSSEVNTEAFF; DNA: TGTGCCAGCAGTTACTCTTCGGAGGTGAACACTGAAGCTTTCTTT
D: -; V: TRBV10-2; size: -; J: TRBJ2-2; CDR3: CASRARELFF; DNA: TGCGCCAGCAGGGCCAGGGAGCTGTTTTTT
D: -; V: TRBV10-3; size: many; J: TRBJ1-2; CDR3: CAISEAVPYGYTF; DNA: TGTGCCATCAGTGAGGCAGTACCTTATGGCTACACCTTC
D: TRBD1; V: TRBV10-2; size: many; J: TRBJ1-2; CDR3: CASSGGQGMDYGYTF; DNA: TGCGCCAGCAGCGGTGGACAGGGGATGGACTATGGCTACACCTTC
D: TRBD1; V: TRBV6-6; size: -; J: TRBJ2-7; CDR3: CASNHRDRESSEQYF; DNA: TGTGCCAGCAACCACCGGGACAGGGAGAGCAGTGAGCAGTACTTC
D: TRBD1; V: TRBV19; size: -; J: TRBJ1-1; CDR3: CASDRQGTEAFF; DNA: TGTGCCAGTGACCGACAGGGCACTGAAGCTTTCTTT
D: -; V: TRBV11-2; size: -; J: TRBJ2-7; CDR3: CASSLFEGPITYEQYF; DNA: TGTGCCAGCAGCTTATTTGAGGGCCCCATTACCTACGAGCAGTACTTC
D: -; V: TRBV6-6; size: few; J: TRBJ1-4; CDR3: CASSCPGHPTNEKLFF; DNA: TGTGCCAGCAGTTGCCCGGGACACCCAACTAATGAAAAACTGTTTTTT
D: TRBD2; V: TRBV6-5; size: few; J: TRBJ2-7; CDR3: CASSSTLAGGDEQYF; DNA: TGTGCCAGCAGTTCGACCCTAGCGGGGGGAGACGAGCAGTACTTC
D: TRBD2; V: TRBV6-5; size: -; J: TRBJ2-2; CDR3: CASSELLAATGELFF; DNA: TGTGCCAGCAGTGAACTTCTAGCGGCGACCGGGGAGCTGTTTTTT
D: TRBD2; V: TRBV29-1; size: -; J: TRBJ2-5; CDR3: CSLGLAADSTQYF; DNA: TGCAGCCTTGGGCTAGCGGCTGATTCGACCCAGTACTTC
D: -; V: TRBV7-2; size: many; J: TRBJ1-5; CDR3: CASSQESYGNQPQHF; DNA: TGTGCCAGCAGCCAGGAAAGCTACGGCAATCAGCCCCAGCATTTT
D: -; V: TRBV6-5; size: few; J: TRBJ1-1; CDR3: CASSYTGKGTEAFF; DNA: TGTGCCAGCAGTTATACAGGGAAGGGCACTGAAGCTTTCTTT
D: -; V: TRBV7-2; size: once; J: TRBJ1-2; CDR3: CASSLIRDGGNTF; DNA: TGTGCCAGCAGCTTAATCCGGGACGGTGGAAACACCTTC
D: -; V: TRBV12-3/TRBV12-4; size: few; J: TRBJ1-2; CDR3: CASSFGAAIVDGYTF; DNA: TGTGCCAGCAGTTTTGGGGCAGCAATAGTGGATGGCTACACCTTC
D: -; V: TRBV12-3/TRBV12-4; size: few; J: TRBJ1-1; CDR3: CASSYGGAENTEAFF; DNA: TGTGCCAGCAGTTACGGGGGAGCCGAGAACACTGAAGCTTTCTTT
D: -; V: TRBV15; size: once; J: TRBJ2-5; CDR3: CATSREVPGPNF; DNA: TGTGCCACCAGCAGAGAGGTACCGGGACCTAACTTC
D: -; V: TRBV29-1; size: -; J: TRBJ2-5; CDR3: CSLVAGTETQYF; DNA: TGCAGCTTAGTAGCAGGGACGGAGACCCAGTACTTC
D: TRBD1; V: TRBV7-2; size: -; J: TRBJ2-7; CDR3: CASSPPGDSRQYF; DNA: TGTGCCAGCAGCCCCCCCGGGGACAGCCGGCAGTACTTC
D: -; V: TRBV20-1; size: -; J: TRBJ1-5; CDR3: CSARVGGSGQTQHF; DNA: TGCAGTGCTAGAGTGGGAGGGTCGGGTCAGACCCAGCATTTT
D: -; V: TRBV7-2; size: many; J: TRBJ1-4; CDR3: CASSFGRTTNEKLFF; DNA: TGTGCCAGCAGCTTTGGTAGAACAACTAATGAAAAACTGTTTTTT
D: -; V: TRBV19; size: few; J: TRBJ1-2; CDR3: CASSIGNTGYGGYTF; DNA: TGTGCCAGTAGTATTGGGAACACAGGGTATGGAGGCTACACCTTC
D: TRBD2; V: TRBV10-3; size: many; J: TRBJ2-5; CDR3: CAIQRGVQETQYF; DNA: TGTGCCATCCAGCGGGGAGTCCAAGAGACCCAGTACTTC
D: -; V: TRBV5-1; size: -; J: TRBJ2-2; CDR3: CASSFLEGKTGELFF; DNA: TGCGCCAGCAGCTTTCTAGAGGGGAAAACCGGGGAGCTGTTTTTT